The 14 T cell receptor beta chains below all came from one sample that was sequenced in a study of identical twins. TCRdb ran MiXCR on the 5' RACE reads and lists one entry per CDR3 protein. The sample has hundreds of thousands of distinct CDR3 sequences, 8.5% to 9.5% seen once; the top ten hold more than 0.75%. This sample was shared with a second study, whose subject was yellow fever vaccine responses in identical twins.

What was sequenced was PBMCs. These receptors all stem from a woman younger than 35 in good health.

The chain uses TRBV27 and TRBJ2-1, with D tentatively TRBD2 (6 bases). This CDR3 spans 15 amino acids. CDR1 is MNHEY and CDR2 is SMNVEV in the germline V gene (reference sequence). V lost 7 bases and J 3 bases, leaving 16 bases between the germline ends. CDR3 DNA sequence: TGTGCCAGCAAAGACCCGGGACTTGACTACAATGAGCAGTTCTTC. Its protein is CASKDPGLDYNEQFF.

This clonotype was recorded a few times. The chain combines TRBV5-6 with TRBJ1-5; TRBD1 is a possible D gene (5 bases). The CDR3 covers 14 residues. CDR1 SGHDT and CDR2 YYEEEE come from the germline V gene. Trimming left V 2 bases short and J 10 bases short, with 16 bases between. CDR3 in amino acids: CASSLTAGRSPQHF. As DNA, the CDR3 is TGTGCCAGCAGCTTAACCGCAGGGAGAAGCCCCCAGCATTTT.

This clonotype was counted only a few times. The chain is built from TRBV6-1 and TRBJ2-3; TRBD2 might be the D (6 bases). The V gene lost 5 bases and the J gene lost 5 bases, with 23 bases spanning the gap. This CDR3 comprises 17 residues. Germline values: CDR1 MNHNS, CDR2 SASEGT. The CDR3: CASSPLLGGRGEDTQYF. The CDR3 bases are TGTGCCAGCAGTCCCCTCTTGGGGGGTCGAGGGGAAGATACGCAGTATTTT.

This clonotype was found a few times. The chain recombines TRBV9 with TRBJ2-6, with a possible D match to TRBD1 (6 bases). From germline, CDR1 is SGDLS and CDR2 YYNGEE. Trimming took 4 bases from V and 7 from J, leaving 18 bases between them. The CDR3 has 16 residues. The CDR3 here is CASSPRGMEVANVLTF. CDR3 bases: TGTGCCAGCAGCCCTAGGGGGATGGAGGTCGCCAACGTCCTGACTTTC.

The chain carries TRBV4-3 and TRBJ1-1; perhaps TRBD1 as D (6 bases). Deletions cut 5 bases from V and 3 bases from J, with 16 bases between. The CDR3 spans 15 residues. CDR1 and CDR2 from the germline V gene are LGHNA and YSLEER. The CDR3 DNA is TGCGCCAGCAGCGTCAACAGGGCCACGGACACTGAAGCTTTCTTT. Translation: CASSVNRATDTEAFF.

In its sample, this clonotype was seen a few times. The chain combines TRBV10-1 with TRBJ2-5; D remains unclear. The CDR3 spans 16 residues. Trimming shortened V by 1 base and J by 2 bases, and 14 bases separated the two germline ends. Germline V gene sequence: CDR1 WNHNN, CDR2 SYGVQD (reference sequence). DNA of the CDR3: TGCGCCAGCAGTGAGTTTCGGACCCATCCTCAAGAGACCCAGTACTTC. The encoded protein is CASSEFRTHPQETQYF.

This chain links TRBV20-1 with TRBJ2-7, with 15 bases that match TRBD2. CDR3 size: 23 residues. Looked up from germline, CDR1 is DFQATT and CDR2 is SNEGSKA (reference sequence). J lost 3 bases, V lost 0 bases, and 24 bases had no gene match. The CDR3 region has the DNA TGCAGTGCTAGAGACCGGACAGCTGCAAGAGGACTAGCGGGAGGGCCTCACTACTACGAGCAGTACTTC. Protein product: CSARDRTAARGLAGGPHYYEQYF.

The chain carries TRBV11-2 and TRBJ1-6, with D possibly being TRBD1 (5 bases). CDR3 length: 18 amino acids. Germline V gene lookup returns CDR1 SGHAT and CDR2 FQNNGV. The V and J ends lost 2 bases and 4 bases respectively, with 18 bases between them. CDR3 nucleotide sequence: TGTGCCAGCAGCTTATTAGTTAGCGTGGGGGTGTATAATTCACCCCTCCACTTT. Protein: CASSLLVSVGVYNSPLHF.

This clonotype was counted many times. The chain has TRBV2 and TRBJ2-6, with 7 bases that match TRBD1. V gave up 4 bases and J gave up 1 base; unmatched junction bases: 7. Germline V gives CDR1 SNHLY, CDR2 FYNNEI. CDR3 length: 17 amino acids. The chain's CDR3 is CASSVGTVNSGANVLTF. The CDR3 DNA reads as TGTGCCAGCAGTGTGGGGACAGTAAATTCTGGGGCCAACGTCCTGACTTTC. The full variable domain, its missing parts supplied by reference TRBV2 and TRBJ2-6, is EPEVTQTPSHQVTQMGQEVILRCVPISNHLYFYWYRQILGQKVEFLVSFYNNEISEKSEIFDDQFSVERPDGSNFTLKIRSTKLEDSAMYFCASSVGTVNSGANVLTFGAGSRLTVL.

This clonotype came up many times. The chain recombines TRBV29-1 with TRBJ2-3; 12 bases agree with TRBD2. The germline gives CDR1 SQVTM, CDR2 ANQGSEA. The CDR3 is made up of 16 amino acids. Germline trimming cut 0 bases from V and 7 bases from J; bases unmatched to any gene: 8. CDR3 residues: CSVEEGLAGGLNTQYF. The CDR3 DNA is TGCAGCGTTGAAGAAGGGCTAGCGGGAGGGTTAAATACGCAGTATTTT.

This clonotype has a count of ten or more. The chain combines TRBV7-2 with TRBJ1-2; TRBD1 matches 7 bases. V shed 4 bases, J shed 0 bases, and the junction held 8 bases outside the gene matches. The CDR3 covers 16 residues. Germline-derived CDR1 and CDR2 are SGHTA and FQGNSA. The CDR3 here is CASSSPGGTANYGYTF. CDR3 DNA sequence: TGTGCCAGCAGCTCACCCGGGGGGACAGCTAACTATGGCTACACCTTC. Full variable domain (missing parts from reference TRBV7-2 and TRBJ1-2): GAGVSQSPSNKVTEKGKDVELRCDPISGHTALYWYRQSLGQGLEFLIYFQGNSAPDKSGLPSDRFSAERTGGSVSTLTIQRTQQEDSAVYLCASSSPGGTANYGYTFGSGTRLTVV.

This clonotype was counted ten times or more. The V call is TRBV6-2 or TRBV6-3, the J call TRBJ2-7; D might be TRBD1 (6 bases). Germline CDR1 MNHEY, CDR2 SVGEGT. Trimming removed 6 bases from V and 2 bases from J, with 11 bases in between. The CDR3 contains 13 residues. The CDR3 spells CASRLTGTYEQYF. The DNA for the CDR3 is TGTGCCAGCAGACTCACAGGGACCTACGAGCAGTACTTC.

This clonotype was detected a few times. The genes are TRBV28 and TRBJ2-2; the match to TRBD1 covers 8 bases. The V gene end was trimmed by 7 bases and the J gene end by 6 bases; junction bases not matched to a gene: 4. Germline CDR1 and CDR2: MDHEN and SYDVKM. This CDR3 comprises 13 residues. CDR3 in amino acids: CASTQTGAGELFF. DNA for the CDR3: TGTGCCAGCACTCAGACAGGGGCCGGGGAGCTGTTTTTT.

As concerns this clonotype: Sequence at one end of the junction differs from germline and may be a read error. The genes are TRBV4-3 and TRBJ2-3; 11 bases are a match to TRBD2. Germline V CDR1 and CDR2: LGHNA, YSLEER. The CDR3 length is 14 residues. As DNA, the CDR3 is TGCGCCAGCAGCCAAGGTAGACTAGCGGGACGACAGGATTTT. The encoded protein is CASSQGRLAGRQDF.